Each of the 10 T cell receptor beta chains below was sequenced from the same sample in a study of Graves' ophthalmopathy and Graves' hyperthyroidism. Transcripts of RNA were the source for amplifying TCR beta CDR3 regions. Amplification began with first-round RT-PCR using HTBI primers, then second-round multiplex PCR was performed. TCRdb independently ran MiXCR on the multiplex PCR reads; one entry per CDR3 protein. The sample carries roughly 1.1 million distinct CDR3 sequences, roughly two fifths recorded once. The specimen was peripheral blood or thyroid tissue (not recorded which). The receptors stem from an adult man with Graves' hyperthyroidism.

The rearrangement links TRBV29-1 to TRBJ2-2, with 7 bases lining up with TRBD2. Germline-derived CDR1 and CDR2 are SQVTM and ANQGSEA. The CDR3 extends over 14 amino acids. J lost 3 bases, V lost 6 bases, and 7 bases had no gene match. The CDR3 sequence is CSVTGTTYTGELFF. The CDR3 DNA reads TGCAGCGTGACCGGGACTACTTACACCGGGGAGCTGTTTTTT.

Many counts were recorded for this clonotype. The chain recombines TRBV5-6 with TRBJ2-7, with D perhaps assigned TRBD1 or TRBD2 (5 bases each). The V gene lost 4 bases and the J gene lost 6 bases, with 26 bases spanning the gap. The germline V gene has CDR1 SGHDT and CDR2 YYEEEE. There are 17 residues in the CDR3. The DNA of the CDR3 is TGTGCCAGCAGCCCACGAGGGGCAGACGAAGGTTTTGGCGAGCAGTACTTC. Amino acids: CASSPRGADEGFGEQYF.

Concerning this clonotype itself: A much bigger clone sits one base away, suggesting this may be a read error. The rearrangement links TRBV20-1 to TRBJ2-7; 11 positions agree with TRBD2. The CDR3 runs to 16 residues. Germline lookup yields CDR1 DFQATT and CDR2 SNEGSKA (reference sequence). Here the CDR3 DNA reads TGCAGTACTAGAGATCCAAGGGGACTAGCGGCTGCTGGGCAGTACTTC. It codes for CSTRDPRGLAAAGQYF.

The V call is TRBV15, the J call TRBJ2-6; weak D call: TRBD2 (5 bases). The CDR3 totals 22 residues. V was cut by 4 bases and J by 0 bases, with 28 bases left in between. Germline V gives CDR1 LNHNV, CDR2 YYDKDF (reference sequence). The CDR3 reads CATSMRRWPGNTEDSGANVLTF. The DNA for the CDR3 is TGTGCCACCAGCATGAGGAGGTGGCCGGGGAACACTGAAGACTCTGGGGCCAACGTCCTGACTTTC.

The CDR3 reads CASSPSGTGGGYTF. As DNA, the CDR3 is TGTGCCAGCAGTCCCTCTGGGACAGGGGGTGGCTACACCTTC. The chain employs TRBV27 and TRBJ1-2; 11 bases are a match to TRBD1. This CDR3 has 14 amino acids. CDR1 is MNHEY and CDR2 is SMNVEV in the germline V gene (reference sequence). V trimming: 5 bases; J trimming: 7 bases; junction bases outside the gene matches: 6.

The CDR3 sequence is CASSSAGFSNQPQHF. The CDR3 DNA reads TGTGCCAGCAGCTCGGCGGGGTTCAGCAATCAGCCCCAGCATTTT. The chain links TRBV5-5 to TRBJ1-5; D not certain. Germline CDR1 SGHKS, CDR2 YYEKEE (reference sequence). The CDR3 contains 15 residues. The V end was cut by 3 bases, the J end by 1 base, with 11 bases between.

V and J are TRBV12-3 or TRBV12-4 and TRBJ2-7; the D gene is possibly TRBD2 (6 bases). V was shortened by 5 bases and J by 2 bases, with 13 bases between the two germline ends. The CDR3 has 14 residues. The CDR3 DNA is TGTGCCAGCAGTGTCGGGGGATTGCCCTACGAGCAGTACTTC. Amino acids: CASSVGGLPYEQYF.

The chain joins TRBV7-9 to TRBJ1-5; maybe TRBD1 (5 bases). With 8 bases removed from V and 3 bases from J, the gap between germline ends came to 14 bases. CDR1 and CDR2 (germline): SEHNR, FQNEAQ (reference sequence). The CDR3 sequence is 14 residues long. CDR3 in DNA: TGTGCCAGCTCACCTTCAGGGAACAATCAGCCCCAGCATTTT. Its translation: CASSPSGNNQPQHF.

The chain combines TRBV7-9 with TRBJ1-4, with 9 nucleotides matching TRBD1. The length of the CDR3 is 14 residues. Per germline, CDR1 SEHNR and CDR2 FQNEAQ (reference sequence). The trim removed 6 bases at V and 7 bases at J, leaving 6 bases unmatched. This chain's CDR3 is CASRASGQGEKLFF. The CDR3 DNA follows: TGTGCCAGCAGGGCCTCGGGACAGGGTGAAAAACTGTTTTTT.

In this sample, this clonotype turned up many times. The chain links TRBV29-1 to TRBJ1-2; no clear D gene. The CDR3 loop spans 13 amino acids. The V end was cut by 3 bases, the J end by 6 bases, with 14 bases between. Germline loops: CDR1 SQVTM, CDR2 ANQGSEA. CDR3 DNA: TGCAGCGTTGACTTCCGAAAGGGAGATGGCTACACCTTC. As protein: CSVDFRKGDGYTF.